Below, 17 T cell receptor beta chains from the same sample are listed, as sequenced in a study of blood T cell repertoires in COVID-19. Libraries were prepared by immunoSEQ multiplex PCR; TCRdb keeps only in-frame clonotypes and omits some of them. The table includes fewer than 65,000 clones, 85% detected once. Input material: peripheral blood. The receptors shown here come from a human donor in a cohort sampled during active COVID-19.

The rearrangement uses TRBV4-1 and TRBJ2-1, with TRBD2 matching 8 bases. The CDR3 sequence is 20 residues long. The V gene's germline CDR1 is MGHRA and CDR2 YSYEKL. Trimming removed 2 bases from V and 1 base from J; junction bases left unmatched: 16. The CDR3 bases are TGCGCCAGCAGCCAACAAAAGCCTAGACTTGCGGGGGGATCCTACAATGAGCAGTTCTTC. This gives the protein CASSQQKPRLAGGSYNEQFF.

The CDR3 bases are TGCGCCAGCAGCCAAGATTTCGGGTATGAAAAGACCCAGTACTTC. It translates to CASSQDFGYEKTQYF. The chain couples TRBV4-3 to TRBJ2-5, with D hard to call. The V end was cut by 0 bases, the J end by 6 bases, with 14 bases between. Per germline, CDR1 LGHNA and CDR2 YSLEER. The CDR3 is made up of 15 amino acids.

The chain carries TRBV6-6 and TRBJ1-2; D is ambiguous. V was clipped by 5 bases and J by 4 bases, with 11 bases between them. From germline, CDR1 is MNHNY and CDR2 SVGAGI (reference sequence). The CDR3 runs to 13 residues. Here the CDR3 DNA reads TGTGCCAGCAGTGACATGGGCCTCTATGGCTACACCTTC. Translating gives CASSDMGLYGYTF.

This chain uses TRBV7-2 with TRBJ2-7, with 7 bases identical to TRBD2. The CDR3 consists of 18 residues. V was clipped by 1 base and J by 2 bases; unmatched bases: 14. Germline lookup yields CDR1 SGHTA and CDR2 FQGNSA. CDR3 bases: TGTGCCAGCAGCTTAGTTGGGGGGGAGGTAGCGGCGACCTACGAGCAGTACTTC. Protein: CASSLVGGEVAATYEQYF.

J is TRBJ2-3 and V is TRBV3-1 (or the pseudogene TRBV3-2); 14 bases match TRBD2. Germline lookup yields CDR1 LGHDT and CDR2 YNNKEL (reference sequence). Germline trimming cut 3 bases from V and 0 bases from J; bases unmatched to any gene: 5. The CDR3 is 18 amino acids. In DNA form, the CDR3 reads TGTGCCAGCAGCCACCGAGGACTAGCGGGGGGAAGCACAGATACGCAGTATTTT. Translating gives CASSHRGLAGGSTDTQYF.

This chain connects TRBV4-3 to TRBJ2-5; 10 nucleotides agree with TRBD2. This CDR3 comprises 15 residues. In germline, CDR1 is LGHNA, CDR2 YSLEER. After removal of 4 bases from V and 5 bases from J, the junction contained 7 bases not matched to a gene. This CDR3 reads CASSRYGTSEETQYF. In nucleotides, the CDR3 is TGCGCCAGCAGCCGATACGGGACTAGCGAGGAGACCCAGTACTTC.

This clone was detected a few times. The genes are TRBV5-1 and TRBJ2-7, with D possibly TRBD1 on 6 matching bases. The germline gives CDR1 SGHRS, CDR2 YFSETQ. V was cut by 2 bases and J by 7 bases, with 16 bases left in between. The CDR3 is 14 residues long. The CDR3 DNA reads TGCGCCAGCAGCTTCCGGGACACCCGATTAGAGCAGTACTTC. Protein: CASSFRDTRLEQYF.

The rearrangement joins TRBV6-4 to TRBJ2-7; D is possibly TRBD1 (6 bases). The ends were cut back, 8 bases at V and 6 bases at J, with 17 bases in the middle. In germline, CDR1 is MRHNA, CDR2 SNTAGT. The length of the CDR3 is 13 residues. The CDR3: CASSTQPGAEQYF. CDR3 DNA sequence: TGTGCCAGCTCCACACAACCAGGGGCCGAGCAGTACTTC.

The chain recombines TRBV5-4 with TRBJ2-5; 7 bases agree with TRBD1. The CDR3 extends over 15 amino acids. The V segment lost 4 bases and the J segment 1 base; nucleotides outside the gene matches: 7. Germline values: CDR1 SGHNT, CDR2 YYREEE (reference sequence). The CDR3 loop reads CASSGATGPQETQYF. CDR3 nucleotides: TGTGCCAGCAGCGGGGCGACAGGGCCCCAAGAGACCCAGTACTTC.

CDR3 sequence reads: CASSSSRGYRTDTQYF. The CDR3 coding sequence is TGTGCCAGCAGCTCATCAAGGGGATACAGGACAGATACGCAGTATTTT. J is TRBJ2-3 and V is TRBV7-8, with D maybe TRBD1 (5 bases). CDR1 SGHVS and CDR2 FQNEAQ come from the germline V gene. V lost 4 bases and J 3 bases, leaving 17 bases between the germline ends. The CDR3 totals 16 residues.

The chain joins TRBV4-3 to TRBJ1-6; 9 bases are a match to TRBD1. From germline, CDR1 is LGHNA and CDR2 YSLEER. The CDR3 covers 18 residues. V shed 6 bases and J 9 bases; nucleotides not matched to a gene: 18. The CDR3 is CASRQSGDRERDGSPLHF. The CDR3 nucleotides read TGCGCCAGCAGGCAATCCGGGGACAGGGAAAGGGACGGTTCACCCCTCCACTTT.

The CDR3 loop reads CASTRSYNEQFF. For the CDR3, the DNA is TGTGCCAGCACCAGGTCTTACAATGAGCAGTTCTTC. The rearrangement links TRBV12-3 or TRBV12-4 to TRBJ2-1; the D is unclear. V was cut by 7 bases and J by 4 bases, with 8 bases left in between. This CDR3 has 12 residues.

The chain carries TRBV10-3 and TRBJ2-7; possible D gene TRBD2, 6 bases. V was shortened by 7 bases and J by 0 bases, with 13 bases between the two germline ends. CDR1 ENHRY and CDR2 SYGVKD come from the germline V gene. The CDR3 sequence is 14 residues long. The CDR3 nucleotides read TGTGCCATCACGGAGGGGTCCAACTCCTACGAGCAGTACTTC. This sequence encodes CAITEGSNSYEQYF.

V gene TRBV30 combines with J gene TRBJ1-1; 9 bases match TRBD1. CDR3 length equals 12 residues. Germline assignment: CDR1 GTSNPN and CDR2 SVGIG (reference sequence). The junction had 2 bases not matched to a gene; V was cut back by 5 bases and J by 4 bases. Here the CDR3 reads CAWETGGTEAFF. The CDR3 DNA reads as TGTGCCTGGGAGACAGGGGGCACTGAAGCTTTCTTT.

CDR3 nucleotides: TGTGCCAGCAGGCAGGAGGGTGAGCAGTTCTTC. This encodes CASRQEGEQFF. The V and J genes are TRBV2 and TRBJ2-1, with D perhaps TRBD2 (6 bases). The CDR3 spans 11 residues. V lost 6 bases and J 9 bases, leaving 9 bases between the germline ends. Per the germline V gene, CDR1 is SNHLY and CDR2 is FYNNEI.

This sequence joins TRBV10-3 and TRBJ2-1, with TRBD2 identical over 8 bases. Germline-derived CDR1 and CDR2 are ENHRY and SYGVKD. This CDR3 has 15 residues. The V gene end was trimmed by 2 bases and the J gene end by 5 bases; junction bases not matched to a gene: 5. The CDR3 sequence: CAISEISGGNNEQFF. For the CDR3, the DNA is TGTGCCATCAGTGAGATAAGCGGGGGAAACAATGAGCAGTTCTTC.

CDR3 DNA sequence: TGTGCCAGTAGTATAACGGGGGGCACTGAAGCTTTCTTT. This encodes CASSITGGTEAFF. This chain links TRBV19 with TRBJ1-1; D might be TRBD1 (5 bases). CDR1 is LNHDA, CDR2 SQIVND, per germline (reference sequence). V shed 2 bases and J shed 4 bases, with 8 bases lying between them. CDR3 size: 13 residues.